These 4 T cell receptor beta chains were all obtained from the same sample, sequenced in a study of low-dose radiotherapy and immunotherapy resistance in tumors. Covering alpha and beta chains, TRAV- and TRBV-specific primers were used for the first-strand cDNA. Over around 19 PCR cycles, TCRs were amplified from a constant-region primer and V-primer adapter. TCRdb re-analysed the reads in MiXCR, keeping a single row per CDR3 protein. Among more than 50,000 distinct CDR3 sequences listed, more than 25% were seen once. The time point is: before trial treatment. The material sequenced was PBMCs, taken before treatment. The receptors stem from a male donor with rectosigmoid adenocarcinoma.

For this clonotype: It is likely a read error: a sequence one base away is far more abundant. V gene TRBV6-2 or TRBV6-3 combines with J gene TRBJ2-5, with D perhaps TRBD2 (5 bases). Trimming stripped 0 bases from V and 11 bases from J, with 19 bases between. The CDR3 has 15 residues. Germline V gives CDR1 MNHEY, CDR2 SVGEGT. For the CDR3, the DNA is TGTGCCAGCAGTTACTCAGCGGAACCTTACAATGAGCAGTACTTC. Translation gives CASSYSAEPYNEQYF.

The chain employs TRBV5-4 and TRBJ2-7; 7 bases agree with TRBD2. CDR3 length: 14 residues. With 4 bases clipped from V and 0 bases from J, the junction kept 4 bases outside the gene matches. CDR1 and CDR2 (germline): SGHNT, YYREEE (reference sequence). The CDR3 loop reads CASSATSDSYEQYF. The CDR3, as DNA: TGTGCCAGCAGCGCTACTAGCGACTCCTACGAGCAGTACTTC.

This clonotype came up many times. CDR3 nucleotide sequence: TGTGCCAGCAGTTCGGGACACTTCTCTGGGGCCAACGTCCTGACTTTC. Protein product: CASSSGHFSGANVLTF. This sequence joins TRBV28 and TRBJ2-6; D is possibly TRBD1 (6 bases). Trimming removed 4 bases at V and 0 bases at J, with 10 bases between. CDR1 is MDHEN and CDR2 is SYDVKM in the germline V gene. The CDR3 covers 16 residues.

This clonotype appeared many times. The genes are TRBV20-1 and TRBJ2-5; D call uncertain. The CDR3 sequence is 13 residues long. Germline CDR1 reads DFQATT; CDR2 reads SNEGSKA (reference sequence). Trimming left V 6 bases short and J 1 base short, with 12 bases between. CDR3 sequence: CSAHPRVQETQYF. In nucleotides, the CDR3 is TGCAGTGCCCACCCAAGAGTCCAAGAGACCCAGTACTTC.